Listed here are 13 T cell receptor beta chains from one sample, sequenced in a study of CD8+ T cells in alopecia areata. The sequencing template was cDNA reverse transcribed from extracted RNA. Sequenced by immunoSEQ multiplex PCR; TCRdb stores in-frame clones only, minus some. The data show approximately 180,000 clones, about 63% seen once. This material consisted of CD4+ T cells sorted from blood, taken at week 0. The origin of the receptors is a human donor with alopecia areata.

CDR3 nucleotide sequence: TGCAGCGTTGTACTAGCGGGGAACACAGATACGCAGTATTTT. Its protein product is CSVVLAGNTDTQYF. V gene TRBV29-1 combines with J gene TRBJ2-3; the match to TRBD2 covers 10 bases. CDR1 is SQVTM and CDR2 is ANQGSEA in the germline V gene. The CDR3 totals 14 residues. The trim removed 4 bases at V and 2 bases at J, leaving 3 bases unmatched.

CDR3 coding DNA: TGTGCCAGCAGCGCGCTGGGAACAGAGAACACCGGGGAGCTGTTTTTT. Encoded protein: CASSALGTENTGELFF. The rearrangement uses TRBV9 and TRBJ2-2; D not resolved. The V end lost 3 bases, the J end lost 1 base, and 13 bases lay between the germline ends. The CDR3 runs to 16 residues. Germline CDR1 reads SGDLS; CDR2 reads YYNGEE.

The rearrangement joins TRBV15 to TRBJ1-2, with D unresolved. Germline V gene sequence: CDR1 LNHNV, CDR2 YYDKDF (reference sequence). V lost 0 bases to trimming and J lost 0 bases, with 8 bases between them. The CDR3 contains 15 residues. As DNA, the CDR3 is TGTGCCACCAGCAGAGAAGACAAGCCTAACTATGGCTACACCTTC. Amino acid sequence: CATSREDKPNYGYTF.

The V and J genes are TRBV11-2 and TRBJ1-5; D is unresolved. Trimming stripped 1 base from V and 7 bases from J, with 11 bases between. The CDR3 is 14 residues long. Germline V gives CDR1 SGHAT, CDR2 FQNNGV. The CDR3 region has the DNA TGTGCCAGCAGCTTAGGCGGGCAGAGGCAGCCCCAGCATTTT. Translating gives CASSLGGQRQPQHF.

V usage is TRBV9 and J usage is TRBJ2-1; D possibly corresponds to TRBD2 (6 bases). The V end lost 3 bases, the J end lost 4 bases, and 14 bases lay between the germline ends. Looked up from germline, CDR1 is SGDLS and CDR2 is YYNGEE. The CDR3 spans 15 residues. CDR3 region: CASSAGGPKYNEQFF. The CDR3 coding sequence is TGTGCCAGCAGCGCCGGAGGGCCTAAGTACAATGAGCAGTTCTTC. The full variable domain, rest sourced from reference TRBV9 and TRBJ2-1, is DSGVTQTPKHLITATGQRVTLRCSPRSGDLSVYWYQQSLDQGLQFLIQYYNGEERAKGNILERFSAQQFPDLHSELNLSSLELGDSALYFCASSAGGPKYNEQFFGPGTRLTVL.

V usage is TRBV29-1 and J usage is TRBJ2-3, with D maybe TRBD1 (6 bases). Germline CDR1 reads SQVTM; CDR2 reads ANQGSEA. The V and J ends lost 2 bases and 3 bases respectively, with 9 bases between them. The CDR3 is 13 residues long. In nucleotides, the CDR3 is TGCAGCGTTGAATCCAGGGGAACAGATACGCAGTATTTT. Its protein product is CSVESRGTDTQYF.

V usage is TRBV2 and J usage is TRBJ2-7; 8 bases agree with TRBD2. CDR1 is SNHLY, CDR2 FYNNEI, per germline. The CDR3 spans 14 residues. Unmatched junction bases numbered 4, after V lost 6 bases and J lost 0 bases. This chain's CDR3 is CASSGGAVSYEQYF. CDR3 DNA sequence: TGTGCCAGCAGCGGGGGGGCTGTCTCCTACGAGCAGTACTTC.

The rearrangement links TRBV5-1 to TRBJ1-1, with no clear D. Germline loops: CDR1 SGHRS, CDR2 YFSETQ. This CDR3 spans 14 amino acids. V shed 1 base and J shed 0 bases, with 7 bases lying between them. As DNA, the CDR3 is TGCGCCAGCAGCTTGTCGGCAGTGAACACTGAAGCTTTCTTT. Protein sequence: CASSLSAVNTEAFF.

The V gene is TRBV29-1, the J gene TRBJ2-5, with 7 bases fitting TRBD2. CDR1 SQVTM and CDR2 ANQGSEA come from the germline V gene. The CDR3 is 12 residues long. V dropped 6 bases and J dropped 10; count of bases not matched to a gene: 11. The DNA of the CDR3 is TGCAGCGTCCGCCTGTCGGGGGACTACCAGTACTTC. Amino acids: CSVRLSGDYQYF. Combining the CDR3 with reference TRBV29-1 and TRBJ2-5 gives the whole variable domain SAVISQKPSRDICQRGTSLTIQCQVDSQVTMMFWYRQQPGQSLTLIATANQGSEATYESGFVIDKFPISRPNLTFSTLTVSNMSPEDSSIYLCSVRLSGDYQYFGPGTRLLVL.

The rearrangement joins TRBV19 to TRBJ2-1, with D possibly being TRBD1 (6 bases). Trimming shortened V by 4 bases and J by 2 bases, and 9 bases separated the two germline ends. CDR1 and CDR2 (germline): LNHDA, SQIVND (reference sequence). The CDR3 has 14 residues. Written as DNA, the CDR3 is TGTGCCAGTAGTACGGGACAAGCCTACAATGAGCAGTTCTTC. Its translation is CASSTGQAYNEQFF.

The genes are TRBV7-9 and TRBJ2-3, with D unresolved. Germline V lookup: CDR1 SEHNR, CDR2 FQNEAQ (reference sequence). V was clipped by 0 bases and J by 6 bases, with 10 bases between them. The CDR3 is 14 residues long. For the CDR3, the DNA is TGTGCCAGCAGCTTAGCGCGTCCCCCTGATACGCAGTATTTT. It yields the protein CASSLARPPDTQYF.

The chain joins TRBV4-1 to TRBJ1-6; D not certain. Trimming took off 3 bases at V and 13 bases at J, with 19 bases between the two ends. The CDR3 is 15 residues long. Per the germline V gene, CDR1 is MGHRA and CDR2 is YSYEKL. For the CDR3, the DNA is TGCGCCAGCAGCCATGAGTCGCCGGGGTTAGATCCCCTCCACTTT. It specifies CASSHESPGLDPLHF.

The chain is built from TRBV6-5 and TRBJ2-7, with 11 bases aligning to TRBD2. This CDR3 comprises 15 residues. Germline lookup yields CDR1 MNHEY and CDR2 SVGAGI. Trimming took 6 bases from V and 2 from J; bases not matched to a gene: 6. DNA of the CDR3: TGTGCCAGCAGGAGATCTAGCGGGGGGACCTACGAGCAGTACTTC. Its translation is CASRRSSGGTYEQYF.